This TCR beta chain was sequenced during a study of T cell repertoires in cytomegalovirus infection. TCRdb redid the calling of the reads with MiXCR, one entry per CDR3 protein. The sample records roughly 45,000 distinct CDR3 sequences, 20% to 25% being singletons. Worth noting for this clonotype: Its antigen is unknown.

This sequence was found in a human donor in good health (CMV status not recorded). Some clones in this sample may be carry-over from other donors' samples. Sequencing was carried out using PBMCs, sequenced either directly or after in vitro stimulation (not recorded which).

CDR3 DNA sequence: TGTGCCACCAGTGACCCCCTGGATGGACAGAGGGGGGATCAGCCCCAGCATTTT. Encoded protein: CATSDPLDGQRGDQPQHF. V gene TRBV24-1 combines with J gene TRBJ1-5; tentatively, D is TRBD1 (6 bases). The CDR3 spans 18 residues. V lost 4 bases, J lost 5 bases, and 23 bases lay in between. Germline V CDR1 and CDR2: KGHDR, SFDVKD.